These 14 T cell receptor beta chains were sequenced from one sample in a study of PD-L1 blockade in urothelial cancer. TCRdb's table, derived via immunoSEQ multiplex PCR, lists solely in-frame clones and lacks some. The table shows just over 50,000 clones, with roughly 80% occurring only once. Sequenced here: PBMCs, sampled around atezolizumab (anti-PD-L1) treatment. These receptor sequences come from a man in his 70s with urothelial cancer.

The chain is built from TRBV5-1 and TRBJ2-1; no firm D call. Germline V gives CDR1 SGHRS, CDR2 YFSETQ. CDR3 length: 15 amino acids. Trimming cost V 1 base and J 5 bases, with 13 bases left between them. CDR3 sequence reads: CASSLPQTWNNEQFF. The CDR3 region has the DNA TGCGCCAGCAGCTTGCCCCAGACTTGGAACAATGAGCAGTTCTTC.

The chain carries TRBV7-3 and TRBJ2-3, with a possible D match to TRBD2 (6 bases). Between the trimmed V and J ends, which lost 1 base and 3 bases, there was a span of 11 bases. There are 15 residues in the CDR3. CDR1 and CDR2 (germline): SGHTA, FQGTGA. The CDR3 loop is CASSLMAGRTDTQYF. The CDR3 DNA follows: TGTGCCAGCAGCTTAATGGCGGGGAGGACAGATACGCAGTATTTT.

The chain carries TRBV11-2 and TRBJ1-2, with a possible D match to TRBD1 (6 bases). The germline gives CDR1 SGHAT, CDR2 FQNNGV. CDR3 length: 17 amino acids. Deletions cut 4 bases from V and 3 bases from J, with 21 bases between. The CDR3 nucleotides read TGTGCCAGCAGCTCGGTTATGCGGGGGCGCAAGCACTATGGCTACACCTTC. It codes for CASSSVMRGRKHYGYTF.

This clone has a single count. This rearrangement joins TRBV6-1 to TRBJ2-3; a weak D match, TRBD1 (5 bases). V was pared by 7 bases and J by 4 bases, with 15 bases between. From germline, CDR1 is MNHNS and CDR2 SASEGT. This CDR3 is 14 amino acids long. This chain's CDR3 is CASKGHLGSDTQYF. CDR3 sequence (DNA): TGTGCCAGCAAAGGACACTTAGGATCAGATACGCAGTATTTT.

CDR3 sequence (DNA): TGTGCCAGCAGCCAAATGACAGGGGACTATGGCTACACCTTC. Translated: CASSQMTGDYGYTF. This sequence joins TRBV5-6 and TRBJ1-2; 8 bases line up with TRBD1. From germline, CDR1 is SGHDT and CDR2 YYEEEE. V lost 4 bases, J lost 3 bases, and 5 bases stayed unmatched. The CDR3 totals 14 residues.

The chain combines TRBV5-1 with TRBJ2-3; D may be TRBD1 (6 bases). Germline V CDR1 and CDR2: SGHRS, YFSETQ. This CDR3 has 13 amino acids. The V and J ends lost 5 bases and 3 bases respectively, with 10 bases between them. The DNA of the CDR3 is TGCGCCAGCAGTAGACAGGAAACAGATACGCAGTATTTT. The encoded protein is CASSRQETDTQYF.

V gene TRBV27 combines with J gene TRBJ2-7, with 9 bases identical to TRBD1. J gave up 4 bases and V 4 bases, and 8 bases lay outside the gene matches. CDR1 and CDR2 from the germline V gene are MNHEY and SMNVEV (reference sequence). The CDR3 consists of 15 residues. The CDR3 DNA sequence: TGTGCCAGCAGTTCCTTACCGGACAGGGGTTACGAGCAGTACTTC. This gives the protein CASSSLPDRGYEQYF.

This rearrangement joins TRBV18 to TRBJ2-3; D is undetermined. Germline V gene data show CDR1 as KGHSH and CDR2 as LQKENI. V lost 2 bases, J lost 1 base, and 10 bases lay in between. The CDR3 totals 15 residues. The CDR3 spells CASSPAQRGTDTQYF. The DNA of the CDR3 is TGTGCCAGCTCACCAGCTCAAAGAGGCACAGATACGCAGTATTTT. The whole variable domain, filled in from reference TRBV18 and TRBJ2-3, reads NAGVMQNPRHLVRRRGQEARLRCSPMKGHSHVYWYRQLPEEGLKFMVYLQKENIIDESGMPKERFSAEFPKEGPSILRIQQVVRGDSAAYFCASSPAQRGTDTQYFGPGTRLTVL.

This clone was found a few times. This chain uses TRBV7-9 with TRBJ2-7; TRBD1 matches 8 bases. This CDR3 comprises 12 residues. With 4 bases clipped from V and 6 bases from J, the junction kept 2 bases outside the gene matches. Per germline, CDR1 SEHNR and CDR2 FQNEAQ (reference sequence). The DNA of the CDR3 is TGTGCCAGCAGCTCGACAGGGGCCGAGCAGTACTTC. It codes for CASSSTGAEQYF.

This sequence joins TRBV5-6 and TRBJ2-7; 9 bases agree with TRBD2. With 0 bases clipped from V and 1 base from J, the junction kept 8 bases outside the gene matches. Germline V gives CDR1 SGHDT, CDR2 YYEEEE. The CDR3 sequence is 17 residues long. CDR3 amino acids: CASSLGSGRTISYEQYF. CDR3 DNA: TGTGCCAGCAGCTTGGGTAGCGGGAGAACGATTTCCTACGAGCAGTACTTC.

The count of this clone is one. The rearrangement joins TRBV6-1 to TRBJ1-6, with a tentative D call TRBD1 (5 bases). The CDR3 covers 13 residues. Trimming pared 7 bases from V and 9 bases from J, leaving 13 bases between. Germline lookup yields CDR1 MNHNS and CDR2 SASEGT. CDR3 in DNA: TGTGCCAGCACAGCAGGGTCCTTTTCACCCCTCCACTTT. Its protein is CASTAGSFSPLHF.

This chain joins TRBV9 and TRBJ2-1, with a tentative D call TRBD2 (5 bases). The CDR3 runs 17 residues. CDR1 is SGDLS, CDR2 YYNGEE, per germline. Trimming left V 4 bases short and J 0 bases short, with 17 bases between. As DNA, the CDR3 is TGTGCCAGCAGCCCTTCTTGGGGTGGGAGCTCCTACAATGAGCAGTTCTTC. This translates into CASSPSWGGSSYNEQFF.

The chain combines TRBV10-3 with TRBJ2-3; 7 bases are shared with TRBD1. V trimming: 0 bases; J trimming: 3 bases; junction bases outside the gene matches: 9. This CDR3 comprises 17 residues. CDR1 and CDR2 from the germline V gene are ENHRY and SYGVKD. CDR3 DNA sequence: TGTGCCATCAGTGAGTCCTTTCGGACAGGCTCTACAGATACGCAGTATTTT. Its translation: CAISESFRTGSTDTQYF.

This rearrangement joins TRBV5-1 to TRBJ2-5; 10 nucleotides line up with TRBD1. This CDR3 is 14 amino acids long. V lost 5 bases and J lost 5; bases outside the gene matches: 6. Germline V gives CDR1 SGHRS, CDR2 YFSETQ. Here the CDR3 reads CASRRQGAPETQYF. Written as DNA, the CDR3 is TGCGCCAGCAGGAGACAGGGGGCACCCGAGACCCAGTACTTC.